Listed here are 11 T cell receptor beta chains from one sample, sequenced in a study of read filtering for tumor transcriptome and immune sequencing (dated by TCRdb to 2018 to 2020). TCRdb names Illumina HiSeq 4000 as the instrument used. Starting from around 420 ng RNA, TCR libraries were constructed with the Immunoverse kit using molecular barcoded adaptors that cover the alpha/delta and beta/gamma chains. The public reads were run again by TCRdb, first through fastp at Q25 and then through MiXCR, and only productive beta chains were kept. Each CDR3 protein gets just one entry, which takes the most common genes and DNA from the rows behind it. For this sample the table gives around 130,000 distinct CDR3 sequences, of which around 14% were detected only once. Around 8.3% of the sample is in the top ten clones. Sequencing was done on a sample of a population of CD138-negative cells sorted from bone marrow. The meaning of the sample's cell subset or site label: bone marrow mononuclear cells depleted of CD138+ plasma/myeloma cells by negative magnetic selection. The source of these receptors is a donor at least 40 years old with multiple myeloma.

This clonotype was observed at least ten times. The chain uses TRBV7-9 and TRBJ2-1, with TRBD2 matching over 9 bases. In germline, CDR1 is SEHNR, CDR2 FQNEAQ (reference sequence). The CDR3 runs 15 residues. J lost 4 bases, V lost 3 bases, and 4 bases had no gene match. CDR3 coding DNA: TGTGCCAGCAGCTTGCGGGAGGGCCGTTACAATGAGCAGTTCTTC. Translating gives CASSLREGRYNEQFF.

V is TRBV3-1 and J is TRBJ1-5; D is possibly TRBD1 (5 bases). The germline V gene has CDR1 LGHDT and CDR2 YNNKEL (reference sequence). The CDR3 runs to 16 residues. Trimming took 4 bases from V and 2 from J, leaving 15 bases between them. CDR3 residues: CASSRGTGRGNQPQHF. The CDR3 DNA reads as TGTGCCAGCAGCCGGGGGACCGGGCGGGGCAATCAGCCCCAGCATTTT.

On this clonotype itself: Just one base apart from a much larger clone, this may be a read error. This chain joins TRBV10-3 and TRBJ2-2; 8 bases fit TRBD2. The V gene's germline CDR1 is ENHRY and CDR2 SYGVKD. CDR3 length: 17 amino acids. The trim removed 2 bases at V and 0 bases at J, leaving 5 bases unmatched. The CDR3 sequence: CAISEGAGGSNTGELFF. CDR3 in DNA: TGTGCCATCAGTGAGGGGGCGGGAGGATCGAACACCGGGGAGCTGTTTTTT.

For this clonotype: A single base separates this from a much larger clone, so it may be a read error. This CDR3 fails to terminate in the conserved phenylalanine or tryptophan, so it likely reflects a read error. V usage is TRBV6-5 and J usage is TRBJ2-7, with 11 bases identical to TRBD1. After removal of 6 bases from V and 3 bases from J, the junction contained 7 bases not matched to a gene. The CDR3 is 15 residues long. From germline, CDR1 is MNHEY and CDR2 SVGAGI. The DNA of the CDR3 is TGTGCCAGCAGCCGCGGACAGGGGGCCAGCTACGAGCAGTACCTC. This encodes CASSRGQGASYEQYL.

This chain connects TRBV5-4 to TRBJ2-3, with a tentative D call TRBD1 (8 bases). Germline V CDR1 and CDR2: SGHNT, YYREEE (reference sequence). The CDR3 is made up of 16 amino acids. Trimming shortened V by 4 bases and J by 2 bases, and 17 bases separated the two germline ends. Here the CDR3 reads CASSTQRDRNTDTQYF. CDR3 nucleotide sequence: TGTGCCAGCAGCACCCAGCGGGACAGGAACACAGATACGCAGTATTTT.

This clonotype was seen a few times. This sequence may be a read error, since a much larger clone differs from it by one base. The CDR3 loop is CASSIGTSSRGFF. The CDR3 DNA is TGTGCCAGCAGCATTGGGACTTCAAGCCGGGGGTTCTTC. This rearrangement joins TRBV5-5 to TRBJ2-1; perhaps TRBD2 as D (6 bases). CDR3 size: 13 residues. Trimming pared 4 bases from V and 15 bases from J, leaving 20 bases between. Looked up from germline, CDR1 is SGHKS and CDR2 is YYEKEE (reference sequence).

This clonotype was seen ten or more times. The J gene is TRBJ2-3, the V gene TRBV24-1; no firm D call. Germline values: CDR1 KGHDR, CDR2 SFDVKD. Trimming cost V 0 bases and J 2 bases, with 8 bases left between them. The CDR3 contains 15 residues. The chain's CDR3 is CATSDLNSFTDTQYF. The DNA for the CDR3 is TGTGCCACCAGTGATTTGAACAGCTTCACAGATACGCAGTATTTT.

This clonotype was seen at least ten times. The gene calls are TRBV29-1 and TRBJ1-1, with D tentatively TRBD1 (6 bases). The CDR3 has 13 amino acids. V gave up 7 bases and J gave up 1 base, with 13 bases separating them. The germline CDR1 and CDR2 sequences are SQVTM and ANQGSEA. Written as DNA, the CDR3 is TGCAGCGCCCTACCGGGACAGAACACTGAAGCTTTCTTT. Its translation: CSALPGQNTEAFF.

This clonotype was seen at least ten times. The gene calls are TRBV7-8 and TRBJ2-5; D uncertain. Germline CDR1 and CDR2: SGHVS and FQNEAQ. V dropped 1 base and J dropped 5 bases, with 8 bases sitting between them. This CDR3 comprises 13 residues. The CDR3 region has the DNA TGTGCCAGCAGCTTAGATCTCGATGAGACCCAGTACTTC. It encodes CASSLDLDETQYF.

As to this clonotype: Being one base from a much bigger clone, this may be a read error. The rearrangement uses TRBV29-1 and TRBJ2-3; 8 positions agree with TRBD2. The CDR3 runs to 15 residues. V was pared by 8 bases and J by 4 bases, with 14 bases of the junction left unmatched. Germline-derived CDR1 and CDR2 are SQVTM and ANQGSEA. This CDR3 is CSIGASGWSADTQYF. The CDR3 DNA reads TGCAGCATTGGGGCTAGCGGGTGGAGCGCAGATACGCAGTATTTT.

This clonotype was seen at least ten times. The V gene is TRBV29-1, the J gene TRBJ2-5; 8 positions match TRBD2. The J segment lost 3 bases and the V segment lost 3 bases, leaving 3 bases of the junction unmatched. There are 13 residues in the CDR3. Per the germline V gene, CDR1 is SQVTM and CDR2 is ANQGSEA. The CDR3 DNA sequence: TGCAGCGTTGAGGGTAGCGGGGAAGAGACCCAGTACTTC. This codes for CSVEGSGEETQYF.